Each of the 12 T cell receptor beta chains below was sequenced from the same sample in a study of T cell repertoires in cytomegalovirus infection. These TCRs' antigens remain unknown. TCRdb redid the calling of the reads with MiXCR, one entry per CDR3 protein. The repertoire consists of a few hundred thousand distinct CDR3 sequences, with 40% occurring once and the leading ten covering 48%. Specimen: cultured PBMCs, collected from culture after CMV antigen stimulation. All receptors come from a human donor in good health (CMV status not recorded). Some clones in this sample may be carry-over from other donors' samples.

This clonotype came up once. The rearrangement uses TRBV9 and TRBJ2-6; D gene ambiguous. Per the germline V gene, CDR1 is SGDLS and CDR2 is YYNGEE. The V end was cut by 3 bases, the J end by 3 bases, with 10 bases between. The CDR3 totals 15 residues. CDR3: CASSERRNGANVLTF. CDR3 nucleotides: TGTGCCAGCAGCGAGAGACGTAATGGGGCCAACGTCCTGACTTTC. Using reference TRBV9 and TRBJ2-6 for the parts outside the CDR3, the full variable domain is DSGVTQTPKHLITATGQRVTLRCSPRSGDLSVYWYQQSLDQGLQFLIQYYNGEERAKGNILERFSAQQFPDLHSELNLSSLELGDSALYFCASSERRNGANVLTFGAGSRLTVL.

V is TRBV19 and J is TRBJ2-1; D is ambiguous. Germline V gene lookup returns CDR1 LNHDA and CDR2 SQIVND (reference sequence). With 7 bases removed from V and 3 bases from J, the gap between germline ends came to 10 bases. This CDR3 contains 13 residues. The DNA for the CDR3 is TGTGCCAGTAAAGGGAACCTCTACAATGAGCAGTTCTTC. It encodes CASKGNLYNEQFF.

V and J are TRBV12-3 or TRBV12-4 and TRBJ2-1, with 7 bases identical to TRBD1. The CDR3 contains 15 residues. V was clipped by 4 bases and J by 8 bases; unmatched bases: 11. The chain's CDR3 is CASSYRGHRSDEQFF. The CDR3 region has the DNA TGTGCCAGCAGTTACAGGGGCCACCGCTCGGATGAGCAGTTCTTC.

The chain employs TRBV7-2 and TRBJ2-1; 9 bases map to TRBD1. Per the germline V gene, CDR1 is SGHTA and CDR2 is FQGNSA. The CDR3 sequence is 16 residues long. V dropped 3 bases and J dropped 4; count of bases not matched to a gene: 7. The CDR3 DNA is TGTGCCAGCAGCTTGTCCGCGACAGGGGGTTACAATGAGCAGTTCTTC. Its translation is CASSLSATGGYNEQFF. The variable domain in full, with the rest retrieved from reference TRBV7-2 and TRBJ2-1, is GAGVSQSPSNKVTEKGKDVELRCDPISGHTALYWYRQSLGQGLEFLIYFQGNSAPDKSGLPSDRFSAERTGGSVSTLTIQRTQQEDSAVYLCASSLSATGGYNEQFFGPGTRLTVL.

V and J are TRBV6-8 and TRBJ2-1; TRBD1 matches 11 bases. With 6 bases clipped from V and 7 bases from J, the junction kept 5 bases outside the gene matches. Germline V gene data show CDR1 as MNHGY and CDR2 as SAAAGT. This CDR3 is 14 amino acids long. The CDR3 region has the DNA TGTGCCAGCAGAAGGACAGGGGGCATTAATGAGCAGTTCTTC. It specifies CASRRTGGINEQFF.

CDR3 amino acids: CASVGSKAFF. The CDR3 DNA is TGTGCCAGCGTTGGTAGTAAAGCTTTCTTT. V usage is TRBV27 and J usage is TRBJ1-1; no firm D call. This CDR3 has 10 residues. Germline V gene lookup returns CDR1 MNHEY and CDR2 SMNVEV (reference sequence). The germline V and J ends were trimmed by 8 bases and 9 bases, with 10 bases remaining between them.

The chain joins TRBV7-2 to TRBJ2-7; 11 positions agree with TRBD2. This CDR3 is built from 15 residues. J lost 5 bases, V lost 2 bases, and 5 bases had no gene match. The germline V gene encodes CDR1 SGHTA and CDR2 FQGNSA. The CDR3 nucleotides are TGTGCCAGCAGCTTAACCTTAGCGGGAGGGCACGAGCAGTACTTC. Its protein product is CASSLTLAGGHEQYF.

This clonotype was detected many times. This chain uses TRBV7-2 with TRBJ1-1; a weak D match, TRBD1 (5 bases). Trimming pared 2 bases from V and 5 bases from J, leaving 12 bases between. From germline, CDR1 is SGHTA and CDR2 FQGNSA. This CDR3 comprises 14 residues. CDR3 nucleotide sequence: TGTGCCAGCAGCTTACGGAGGGGTACAACTGAAGCTTTCTTT. Its protein product is CASSLRRGTTEAFF.

In regard to this clonotype: A read error may be the cause here, since a much bigger clone is one base away. The chain is built from TRBV7-7 and TRBJ2-3, with D possibly matching TRBD2 (5 bases). The V end lost 0 bases, the J end lost 4 bases, and 8 bases lay between the germline ends. The CDR3 contains 14 residues. From germline, CDR1 is SSHAT and CDR2 FNYEAQ (reference sequence). CDR3: CASSLAGVPDTQYF. The CDR3 DNA reads as TGTGCCAGCAGCTTAGCGGGAGTCCCAGATACGCAGTATTTT.

The chain employs TRBV11-2 and TRBJ2-5; 9 nucleotides agree with TRBD2. Germline V gene data show CDR1 as SGHAT and CDR2 as FQNNGV. The CDR3 length is 16 residues. The ends lost 0 bases at V and 4 bases at J; junction bases unmatched: 6. The CDR3 reads CASSLDAREGLETQYF. CDR3 nucleotide sequence: TGTGCCAGCAGCTTAGATGCGCGGGAGGGCCTAGAGACCCAGTACTTC.

This clonotype appeared a few times. The CDR3 bases are TGTGCCAGCAGCCCGACAGGGGGCGGGGGCTACACCTTC. It codes for CASSPTGGGGYTF. V usage is TRBV7-2 and J usage is TRBJ1-2, with TRBD1 identical over 10 bases. Trimming took 5 bases from V and 8 from J; bases not matched to a gene: 5. The CDR3 contains 13 residues. Germline V gene sequence: CDR1 SGHTA, CDR2 FQGNSA.

V gene TRBV15 combines with J gene TRBJ1-4; TRBD1 is a possible D gene (5 bases). With 8 bases removed from V and 3 bases from J, the gap between germline ends came to 16 bases. The CDR3 sequence is 15 residues long. Germline CDR1 reads LNHNV; CDR2 reads YYDKDF (reference sequence). The CDR3 DNA is TGTGCCACCTCGCGTCTCGACAGACCTAATGAAAAACTGTTTTTT. It specifies CATSRLDRPNEKLFF.